This TCR beta chain was sequenced during a study of cytomegalovirus exposure and HLA in healthy donors. Study information: Earlier work reported 90 million to 120 million unique TCR beta sequences from 150 million to 200 million T cells.

A word on this clone: The target antigen is unknown.

The CDR3 runs 14 residues. After removal of 3 bases from V and 3 bases from J, the junction contained 5 bases not matched to a gene. Germline loops: CDR1 SGHRS, CDR2 YFSETQ. The PCR made use of 60 Vbeta and 13 Jbeta primers. The repertoire was sequenced with immunoSEQ multiplex PCR; TCRdb's copy has only in-frame clones and lacks some. The sample contains over 110,000 clones, 79% of which appear only once. Study conclusions and caveats: Links to common viral pathogens appeared, in a later analysis, for several of the most significant clusters. As a later analysis revealed, most CMV-associated TCR beta chains appeared HLA-restricted.

The rearrangement links TRBV5-1 to TRBJ2-7, with 8 bases that match TRBD1. Sequencing was carried out using PBMCs. This clonotype originated in a man aged 18 to 29 in good health and CMV-seronegative. CDR3 bases: TGCGCCAGCAGCTATGGGACAGGAGTCTACGAGCAGTACTTC. As protein: CASSYGTGVYEQYF.